This T cell receptor (beta chain) was retrieved from a study of T cells after yellow fever vaccination. Across the study: Preparation of the low-cell-number fractions used SMART-Seq v4 Ultra Low Input.

Study observations and caveats: Of the clonotypes, a small share occurred in both CD4 and CD8 compartments. Once the booster was given, most primary-vaccination clones reappeared, at over 95% for CD4 and more than 85% for CD8.

The germline V and J ends were trimmed by 7 bases and 4 bases, with 17 bases remaining between them. Looked up from germline, CDR1 is DFQATT and CDR2 is SNEGSKA (reference sequence). The CDR3 consists of 14 residues. About this clonotype: Its antigen is as yet unknown.

TCRdb used MiXCR to reprocess the 5' RACE reads, holding one entry per CDR3 protein. The sample holds hundreds of thousands of distinct CDR3 sequences, 15% to 20% seen once. The sample here was PBMCs, taken 15 days after the yellow fever booster vaccination. The clonotype originates from a man in his thirties or forties who received the YFV17D yellow fever vaccine. This rearrangement joins TRBV20-1 to TRBJ2-1; possibly TRBD1 or TRBD2 for D (5 bases each). The CDR3 loop is CSGKTGLGYNEQFF. Written as DNA, the CDR3 is TGCAGTGGGAAGACGGGGCTGGGGTACAATGAGCAGTTCTTC.